A selection of T cell receptor beta chains follows, all from one sample in a study of blood T cells in healthy people across ages. MiXCR was run by TCRdb on the 5' RACE reads, yielding one entry per CDR3 protein. This sample has just under 550,000 distinct CDR3 sequences, with 24% found just once. These data were also filed under a second study, of T cells of mothers and their children.

The sample taken for sequencing was blood. The receptors were sampled from a boy aged 5-17 years in good health. CDR3s include the opening cysteine and the closing phenylalanine or tryptophan. D genes are given only for firm matches. Clone size, where shown, is once, few, many, or a class for clones that have expanded.

clone size,D gene,J gene,V gene,CDR3 protein,CDR3 DNA
many,TRBD2,TRBJ2-4,TRBV28,CASSLASGVGIQYF,TGTGCCAGCAGTTTAGCCAGCGGGGTGGGAATTCAGTACTTC
many,NA,TRBJ1-1,TRBV28,CASSPRKTGITEAFF,TGTGCCAGCAGCCCCAGAAAAACAGGGATAACTGAAGCTTTCTTT
NA,TRBD2,TRBJ2-5,TRBV28,CASNLAGAGETQYF,TGTGCCAGCAATTTGGCGGGAGCAGGAGAGACCCAGTACTTC
few,NA,TRBJ2-7,TRBV2,CASSEAPGLKTHEQYF,TGTGCCAGCAGTGAAGCGCCGGGTTTAAAGACTCACGAGCAGTACTTC
NA,NA,TRBJ1-6,TRBV20-1,CSARGEVVFNSPLHF,TGCAGTGCTAGAGGGGAGGTGGTCTTTAATTCACCCCTCCACTTT
NA,NA,TRBJ1-1,TRBV6-2/TRBV6-3,CASSPAGGNTEAFF,TGTGCCAGCAGCCCAGCGGGCGGGAACACTGAAGCTTTCTTT
NA,TRBD2,TRBJ2-3,TRBV27,CASSFLAGVDTQYF,TGTGCCAGCAGTTTCTTAGCGGGAGTAGATACGCAGTATTTT
NA,TRBD2,TRBJ2-1,TRBV5-1,CASSLDPSGPSSYNEQFF,TGCGCCAGCAGCTTGGACCCTAGCGGCCCCAGCTCCTACAATGAGCAGTTCTTC
NA,NA,TRBJ2-3,TRBV5-1,CASSTGPGTGGDTQYF,TGCGCCAGCAGCACCGGACCGGGGACTGGGGGGGATACGCAGTATTTT
few,NA,TRBJ2-5,TRBV5-1,CASSLDGEAGRETQYF,TGCGCCAGCAGCTTGGATGGTGAGGCTGGGAGGGAGACCCAGTACTTC
NA,NA,TRBJ2-5,TRBV19,CASSIRLQNQETQYF,TGTGCCAGTAGTATCCGTCTACAGAACCAAGAGACCCAGTACTTC
few,NA,TRBJ1-3,TRBV14,CASSQERNGNTIYF,TGTGCCAGCAGCCAAGAAAGAAACGGAAACACCATATATTTT
NA,TRBD1,TRBJ2-6,TRBV7-8,CASSVPGQGTGANVLTF,TGTGCTAGCAGCGTGCCGGGACAGGGAACTGGGGCCAACGTCCTGACTTTC
NA,NA,TRBJ1-1,TRBV13,CASSSRGGATFF,TGTGCCAGCAGCTCACGGGGGGGGGCGACCTTCTTT
few,TRBD1,TRBJ1-2,TRBV18,CASSPAAGGWNYGYTF,TGTGCCAGCTCACCAGCCGCAGGGGGCTGGAACTATGGCTACACCTTC
few,NA,TRBJ2-6,TRBV20-1,CSARPGLSGANVLTF,TGCAGTGCTAGACCCGGCCTCTCTGGGGCCAACGTCCTGACTTTC
few,TRBD1,TRBJ1-2,TRBV7-9,CASSSDRGPAGGYTF,TGTGCCAGCAGCTCAGACAGGGGGCCAGCTGGTGGCTACACCTTC
once,TRBD1,TRBJ2-4,TRBV5-6,CASSLATGTANIQYF,TGTGCCAGCAGCTTGGCGACAGGGACAGCAAACATTCAGTACTTC
NA,NA,TRBJ2-3,TRBV9,CASSVAPGSSSTDTQYF,TGTGCCAGCAGCGTCGCCCCGGGGTCCTCTAGCACAGATACGCAGTATTTT
NA,NA,TRBJ2-1,TRBV5-5,CASSASVYEQFF,TGTGCCAGCAGCGCATCGGTCTACGAGCAGTTCTTC
NA,NA,TRBJ2-2,TRBV3-1,CASSQDRENTGEPFF,TGTGCCAGCAGCCAAGATAGGGAGAACACCGGGGAGCCGTTTTTT
NA,TRBD2,TRBJ2-1,TRBV4-1,CASSQGLAGVLYNEQFF,TGCGCCAGCAGCCAAGGACTAGCGGGAGTTCTCTACAATGAGCAGTTCTTC
once,NA,TRBJ2-3,TRBV5-1,CASSVSVSTDTQYF,TGCGCCAGCAGCGTCAGCGTTAGCACAGATACGCAGTATTTT
few,NA,TRBJ2-7,TRBV5-1,CASSTDSSYEQYF,TGCGCCAGCAGCACGGATAGCTCCTACGAGCAGTACTTC
NA,TRBD1,TRBJ2-1,TRBV27,CASSLAGQGMDEQFF,TGTGCCAGCAGTTTGGCCGGACAGGGGATGGATGAGCAGTTCTTC
NA,NA,TRBJ2-3,TRBV5-1,CASSHSGNTDTQYF,TGCGCCAGCAGCCATAGCGGAAACACAGATACGCAGTATTTT
NA,NA,TRBJ1-1,TRBV28,CASSLPPGKRGDTEAFF,TGTGCCAGCAGTTTACCCCCGGGGAAGCGGGGGGACACTGAAGCTTTCTTT
NA,TRBD2,TRBJ2-1,TRBV5-1,CASSTLAAVHNEQFF,TGCGCCAGCAGCACCCTAGCGGCAGTGCACAATGAGCAGTTCTTC
once,TRBD2,TRBJ2-7,TRBV20-1,CSARKLTAGTYEQYF,TGCAGTGCTAGGAAGTTGACAGCGGGGACCTACGAGCAGTACTTC
NA,NA,TRBJ1-1,TRBV29-1,CSVSLQEGTEAFF,TGCAGCGTCTCCCTGCAGGAGGGGACTGAAGCTTTCTTT
NA,TRBD2,TRBJ2-5,TRBV6-6,CASSYSASGVQETQYF,TGTGCCAGCAGTTACTCGGCTAGCGGGGTACAAGAGACCCAGTACTTC
NA,NA,TRBJ1-3,TRBV11-2,CASSLQLPKDTIYF,TGTGCCAGCAGCTTACAGCTACCTAAAGACACCATATATTTT
few,TRBD1,TRBJ2-1,TRBV20-1,CSARDQRGRRNEQFF,TGCAGTGCTAGAGATCAGAGGGGGCGACGCAATGAGCAGTTCTTC
NA,TRBD2,TRBJ2-7,TRBV6-5,CATSRGGQTYEQYF,TGTGCCACCTCCCGGGGGGGTCAGACCTACGAGCAGTACTTC
NA,NA,TRBJ2-7,TRBV6-2/TRBV6-3,CASRSTGGKQYF,TGTGCCAGCAGGTCGACAGGCGGCAAGCAGTACTTC
few,TRBD1,TRBJ1-2,TRBV7-9,CASSLDLPGDRGDYGYTF,TGTGCCAGCAGCTTAGATCTTCCGGGGGACAGGGGCGACTATGGCTACACCTTC
few,TRBD1,TRBJ1-3,TRBV2,CASSTGGGNTIYF,TGTGCCAGCAGTACAGGGGGTGGAAACACCATATATTTT
NA,TRBD1,TRBJ1-1,TRBV10-3,CAISDRQGHTEAFF,TGTGCCATCAGTGACAGACAGGGCCACACTGAAGCTTTCTTT
many,TRBD1,TRBJ1-2,TRBV27,CASSSRDRATVDYGYTF,TGTGCCAGCAGTTCCCGGGACAGGGCGACAGTTGACTATGGCTACACCTTC
few,NA,TRBJ1-1,TRBV27,CASSTGGSRNTEAFF,TGTGCCAGCAGTACCGGGGGGTCGAGGAACACTGAAGCTTTCTTT
NA,TRBD2,TRBJ2-1,TRBV24-1,CATSGRGTYNYNEQFF,TGTGCCACCAGTGGGCGGGGGACTTACAATTACAATGAGCAGTTCTTC
few,NA,TRBJ2-5,TRBV18,CASSRVWGAYETQYF,TGTGCCAGCTCCCGTGTCTGGGGGGCCTATGAGACCCAGTACTTC